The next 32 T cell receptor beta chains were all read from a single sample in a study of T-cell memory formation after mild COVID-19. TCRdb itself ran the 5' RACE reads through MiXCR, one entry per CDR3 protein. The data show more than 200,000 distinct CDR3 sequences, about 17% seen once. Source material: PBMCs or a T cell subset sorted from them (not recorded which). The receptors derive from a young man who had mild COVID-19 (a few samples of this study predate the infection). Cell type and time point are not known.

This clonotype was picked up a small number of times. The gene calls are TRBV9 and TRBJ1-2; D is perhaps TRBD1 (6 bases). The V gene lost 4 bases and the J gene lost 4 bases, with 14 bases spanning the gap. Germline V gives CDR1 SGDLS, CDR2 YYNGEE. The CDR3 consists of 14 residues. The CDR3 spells CASSRRQAPYGYTF. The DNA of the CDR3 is TGTGCCAGCAGCCGCCGACAGGCGCCCTATGGCTACACCTTC.

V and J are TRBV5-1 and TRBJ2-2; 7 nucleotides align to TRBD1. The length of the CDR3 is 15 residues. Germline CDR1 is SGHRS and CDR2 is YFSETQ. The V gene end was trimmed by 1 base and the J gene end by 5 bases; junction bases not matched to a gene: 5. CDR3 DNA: TGCGCCAGCAGCTTGAGGCAGGGGGAGACCGGGGAGCTGTTTTTT. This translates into CASSLRQGETGELFF.

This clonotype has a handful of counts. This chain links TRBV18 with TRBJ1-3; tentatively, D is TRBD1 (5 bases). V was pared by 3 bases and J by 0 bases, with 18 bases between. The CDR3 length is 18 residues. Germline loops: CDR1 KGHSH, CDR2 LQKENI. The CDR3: CASSPSSGFRGSGNTIYF. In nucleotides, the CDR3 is TGTGCCAGCTCACCGAGTTCAGGGTTCCGTGGCTCTGGAAACACCATATATTTT.

DNA for the CDR3: TGTGCTAGTGGTCTAGTACTTCAGGGACTAAACTATGGCTACACCTTC. Residues: CASGLVLQGLNYGYTF. The gene calls are TRBV12-5 and TRBJ1-2, with a tentative D call TRBD1 (5 bases). Per the germline V gene, CDR1 is LGHNT and CDR2 is FRNRAP. V lost 5 bases and J 2 bases, leaving 18 bases between the germline ends. The length of the CDR3 is 16 residues.

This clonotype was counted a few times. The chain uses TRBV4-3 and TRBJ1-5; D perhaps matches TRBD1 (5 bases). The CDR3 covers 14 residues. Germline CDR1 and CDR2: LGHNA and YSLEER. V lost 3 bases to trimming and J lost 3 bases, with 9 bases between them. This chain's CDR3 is CASSQGQNNQPQHF. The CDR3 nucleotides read TGCGCCAGCAGCCAGGGGCAGAACAATCAGCCCCAGCATTTT.

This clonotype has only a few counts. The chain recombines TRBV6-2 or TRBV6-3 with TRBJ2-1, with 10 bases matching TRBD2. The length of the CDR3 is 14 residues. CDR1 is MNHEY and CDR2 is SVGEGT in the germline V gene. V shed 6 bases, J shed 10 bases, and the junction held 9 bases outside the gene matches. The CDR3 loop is CASRASGGAWEQFF. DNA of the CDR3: TGTGCCAGCAGGGCCAGCGGGGGGGCTTGGGAGCAGTTCTTC.

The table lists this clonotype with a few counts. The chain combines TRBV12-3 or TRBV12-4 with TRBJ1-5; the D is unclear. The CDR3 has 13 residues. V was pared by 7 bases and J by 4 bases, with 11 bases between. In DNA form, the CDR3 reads TGTGCCAGCAATACTGGTCTGAATCAGCCCCAGCATTTT. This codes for CASNTGLNQPQHF.

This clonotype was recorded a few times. CDR3 DNA sequence: TGTGCCAGCAGCGTGGGACAGGGGCTAGCTGGCTACACCTTC. It is translated as CASSVGQGLAGYTF. The gene calls are TRBV7-9 and TRBJ1-2; 10 bases agree with TRBD1. Germline-derived CDR1 and CDR2 are SEHNR and FQNEAQ (reference sequence). CDR3 length: 14 residues. V shed 5 bases and J 7 bases; nucleotides not matched to a gene: 7.

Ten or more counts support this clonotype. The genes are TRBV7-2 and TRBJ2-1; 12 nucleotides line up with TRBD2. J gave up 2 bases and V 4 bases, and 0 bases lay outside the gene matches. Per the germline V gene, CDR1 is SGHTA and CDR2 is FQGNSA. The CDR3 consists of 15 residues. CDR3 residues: CASSSSGGAYNEQFF. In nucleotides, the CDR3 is TGTGCCAGCAGCTCTAGCGGGGGGGCCTACAATGAGCAGTTCTTC.

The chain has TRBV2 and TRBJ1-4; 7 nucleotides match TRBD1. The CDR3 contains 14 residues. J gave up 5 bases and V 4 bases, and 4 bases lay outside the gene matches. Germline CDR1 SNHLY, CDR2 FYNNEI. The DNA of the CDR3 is TGTGCCAGCAGTGTGGGACAGCCGAATGAAAAACTGTTTTTT. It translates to CASSVGQPNEKLFF.

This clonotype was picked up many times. CDR3: CASRRGTEAFF. The DNA for the CDR3 is TGTGCCAGCAGACGGGGTACTGAAGCTTTCTTT. V usage is TRBV11-2 and J usage is TRBJ1-1; D uncertain. This CDR3 is 11 amino acids long. From germline, CDR1 is SGHAT and CDR2 FQNNGV. V lost 6 bases to trimming and J lost 5 bases, with 7 bases between them.

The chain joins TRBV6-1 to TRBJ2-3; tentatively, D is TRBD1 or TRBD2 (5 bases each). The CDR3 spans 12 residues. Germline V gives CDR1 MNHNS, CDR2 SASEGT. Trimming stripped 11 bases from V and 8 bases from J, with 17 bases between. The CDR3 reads CAALRGGGTQYF. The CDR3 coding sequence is TGTGCCGCGTTGAGGGGTGGAGGTACGCAGTATTTT.

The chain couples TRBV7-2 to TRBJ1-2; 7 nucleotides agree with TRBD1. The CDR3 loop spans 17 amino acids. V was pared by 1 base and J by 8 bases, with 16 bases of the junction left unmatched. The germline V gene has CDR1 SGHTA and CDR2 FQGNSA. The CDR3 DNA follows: TGTGCCAGCAGCTTAGAAAGGGGGCGCGGTGGTAGAAGGGGCTACACCTTC. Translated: CASSLERGRGGRRGYTF.

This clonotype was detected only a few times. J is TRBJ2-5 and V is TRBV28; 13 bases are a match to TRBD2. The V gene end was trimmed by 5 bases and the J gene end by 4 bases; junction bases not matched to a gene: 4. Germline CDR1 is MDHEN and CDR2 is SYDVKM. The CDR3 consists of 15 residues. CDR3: CASSELAGGRETQYF. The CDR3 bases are TGTGCCAGCAGTGAACTAGCGGGGGGGCGAGAGACCCAGTACTTC.

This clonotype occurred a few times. Here the CDR3 reads CATQDREGTGELFF. The CDR3 coding sequence is TGCGCCACACAGGACAGGGAGGGCACCGGGGAGCTGTTTTTT. This rearrangement joins TRBV5-1 to TRBJ2-2, with a possible D match to TRBD1 (8 bases). The CDR3 is 14 residues long. CDR1 and CDR2 (germline): SGHRS, YFSETQ. Trimming cost V 9 bases and J 4 bases, with 16 bases left between them.

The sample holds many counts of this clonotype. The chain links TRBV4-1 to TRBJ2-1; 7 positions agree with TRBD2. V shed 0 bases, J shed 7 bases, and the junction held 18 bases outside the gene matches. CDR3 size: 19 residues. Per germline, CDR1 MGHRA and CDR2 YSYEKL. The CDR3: CASSQDSGERLAGGNEQFF. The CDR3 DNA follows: TGCGCCAGCAGCCAAGATTCGGGAGAAAGACTAGCCGGGGGTAATGAGCAGTTCTTC.

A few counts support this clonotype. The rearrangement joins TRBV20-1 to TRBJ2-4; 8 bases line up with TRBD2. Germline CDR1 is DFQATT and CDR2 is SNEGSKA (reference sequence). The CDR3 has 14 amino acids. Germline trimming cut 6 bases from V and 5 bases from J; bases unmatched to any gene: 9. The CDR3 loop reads CSATTSANENIQYF. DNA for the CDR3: TGCAGTGCCACGACTAGCGCGAACGAAAACATTCAGTACTTC.

The CDR3 reads CASGPGGPGYGYTF. CDR3 bases: TGCGCCAGCGGCCCAGGGGGCCCGGGCTATGGCTACACCTTC. The chain combines TRBV5-1 with TRBJ1-2; 8 nucleotides align to TRBD1. Germline V gene data show CDR1 as SGHRS and CDR2 as YFSETQ. The CDR3 loop spans 14 amino acids. Trimming at V came to 7 bases and at J to 4 bases, leaving 9 bases not matched to a gene. Full variable domain (rest looked up from reference TRBV5-1 and TRBJ1-2): KAGVTQTPRYLIKTRGQQVTLSCSPISGHRSVSWYQQTPGQGLQFLFEYFSETQRNKGNFPGRFSGRQFSNSRSEMNVSTLELGDSALYLCASGPGGPGYGYTFGSGTRLTVV.

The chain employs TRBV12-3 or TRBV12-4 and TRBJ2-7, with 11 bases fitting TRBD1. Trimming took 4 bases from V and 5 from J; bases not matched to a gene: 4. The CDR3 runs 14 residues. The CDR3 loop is CASSSGQGANEQYV. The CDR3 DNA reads TGTGCCAGCAGTTCTGGACAGGGGGCCAACGAGCAGTACGTC.

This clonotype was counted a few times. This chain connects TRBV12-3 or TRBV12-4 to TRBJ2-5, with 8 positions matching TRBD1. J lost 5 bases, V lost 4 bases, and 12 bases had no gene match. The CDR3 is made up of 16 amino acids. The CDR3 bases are TGTGCCAGCAGTTCGACTGACAGGGGATGGGGCGAGACCCAGTACTTC. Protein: CASSSTDRGWGETQYF.

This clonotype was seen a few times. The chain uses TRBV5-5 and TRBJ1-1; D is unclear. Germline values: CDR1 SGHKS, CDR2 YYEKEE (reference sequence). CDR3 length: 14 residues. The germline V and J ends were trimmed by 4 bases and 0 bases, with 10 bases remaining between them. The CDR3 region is CASSIGLMNTEAFF. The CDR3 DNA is TGTGCCAGCAGCATTGGCCTGATGAACACTGAAGCTTTCTTT. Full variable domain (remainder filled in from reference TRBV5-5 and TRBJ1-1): DAGVTQSPTHLIKTRGQQVTLRCSPISGHKSVSWYQQVLGQGPQFIFQYYEKEERGRGNFPDRFSARQFPNYSSELNVNALLLGDSALYLCASSIGLMNTEAFFGQGTRLTVV.

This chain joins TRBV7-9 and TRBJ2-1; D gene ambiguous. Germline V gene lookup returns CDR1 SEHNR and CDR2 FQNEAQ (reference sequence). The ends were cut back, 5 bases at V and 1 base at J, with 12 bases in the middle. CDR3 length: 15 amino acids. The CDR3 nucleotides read TGTGCCAGCAGCCCCCCGGGCCAGTCCTACAATGAGCAGTTCTTC. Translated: CASSPPGQSYNEQFF.

CDR3 coding DNA: TGTGCCAGCAGCCCTATGTACACTGAAGCTTTCTTT. Translated, it gives CASSPMYTEAFF. The chain couples TRBV9 to TRBJ1-1; no clear D gene. From germline, CDR1 is SGDLS and CDR2 YYNGEE. The CDR3 contains 12 residues. Trimming left V 4 bases short and J 3 bases short, with 7 bases between.

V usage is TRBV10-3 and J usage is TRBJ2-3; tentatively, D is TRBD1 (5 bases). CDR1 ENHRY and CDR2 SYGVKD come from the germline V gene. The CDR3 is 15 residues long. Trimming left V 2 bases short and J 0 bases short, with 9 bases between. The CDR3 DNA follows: TGTGCCATCAGTGAGCAGACAGCTAGCACAGATACGCAGTATTTT. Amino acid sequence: CAISEQTASTDTQYF.

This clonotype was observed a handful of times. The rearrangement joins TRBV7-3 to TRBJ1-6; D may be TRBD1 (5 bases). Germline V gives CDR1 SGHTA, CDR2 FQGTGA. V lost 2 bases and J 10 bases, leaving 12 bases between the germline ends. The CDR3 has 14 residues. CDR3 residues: CASSLDGDRSPLHF. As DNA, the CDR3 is TGTGCCAGCAGCTTAGACGGGGACCGATCACCCCTCCACTTT.

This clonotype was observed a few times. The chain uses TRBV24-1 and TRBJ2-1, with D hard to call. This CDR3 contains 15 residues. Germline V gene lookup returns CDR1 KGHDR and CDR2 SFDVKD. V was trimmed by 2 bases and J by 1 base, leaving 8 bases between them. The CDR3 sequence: CATSDSQTSYNEQFF. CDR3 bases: TGTGCCACCAGTGATTCCCAGACGTCCTACAATGAGCAGTTCTTC.

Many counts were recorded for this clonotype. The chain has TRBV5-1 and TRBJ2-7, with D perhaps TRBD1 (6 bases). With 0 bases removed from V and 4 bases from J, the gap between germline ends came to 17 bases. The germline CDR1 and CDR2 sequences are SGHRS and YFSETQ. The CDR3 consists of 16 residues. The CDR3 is CASSLAYPGHAYEQYV. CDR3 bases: TGCGCCAGCAGCTTGGCCTATCCGGGACATGCTTACGAGCAGTACGTC.

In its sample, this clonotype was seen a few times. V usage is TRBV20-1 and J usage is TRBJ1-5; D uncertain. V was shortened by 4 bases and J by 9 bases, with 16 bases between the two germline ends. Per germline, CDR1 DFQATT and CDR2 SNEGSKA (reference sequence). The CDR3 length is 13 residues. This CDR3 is CSAKDRPIWPQHF. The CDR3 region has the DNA TGCAGTGCTAAGGACCGGCCTATATGGCCCCAGCATTTT.

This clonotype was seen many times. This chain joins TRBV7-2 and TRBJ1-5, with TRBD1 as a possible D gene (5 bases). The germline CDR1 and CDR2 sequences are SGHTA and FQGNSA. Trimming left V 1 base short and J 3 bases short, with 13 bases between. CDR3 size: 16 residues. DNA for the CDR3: TGTGCCAGCAGCTTAGTTGGGGGAAACACCAATCAGCCCCAGCATTTT. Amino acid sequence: CASSLVGGNTNQPQHF.

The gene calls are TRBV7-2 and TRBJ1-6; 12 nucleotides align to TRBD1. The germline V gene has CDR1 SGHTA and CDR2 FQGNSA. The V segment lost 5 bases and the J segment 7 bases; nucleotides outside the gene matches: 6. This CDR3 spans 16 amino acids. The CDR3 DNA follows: TGTGCCAGCAGCCCTCCGGGACAGGGGGCAAATTCACCCCTCCACTTT. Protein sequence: CASSPPGQGANSPLHF. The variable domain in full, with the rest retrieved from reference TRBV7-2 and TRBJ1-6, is GAGVSQSPSNKVTEKGKDVELRCDPISGHTALYWYRQSLGQGLEFLIYFQGNSAPDKSGLPSDRFSAERTGGSVSTLTIQRTQQEDSAVYLCASSPPGQGANSPLHFGNGTRLTVT.

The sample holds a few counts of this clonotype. This chain's CDR3 is CASSPPGQGIRAFF. CDR3 sequence (DNA): TGTGCCAGCAGCCCACCTGGACAGGGGATCCGAGCTTTCTTT. The rearrangement links TRBV6-5 to TRBJ1-1; 9 bases match TRBD1. The CDR3 sequence is 14 residues long. Germline V gene data show CDR1 as MNHEY and CDR2 as SVGAGI. The junction had 12 bases not matched to a gene; V was cut back by 6 bases and J by 10 bases.

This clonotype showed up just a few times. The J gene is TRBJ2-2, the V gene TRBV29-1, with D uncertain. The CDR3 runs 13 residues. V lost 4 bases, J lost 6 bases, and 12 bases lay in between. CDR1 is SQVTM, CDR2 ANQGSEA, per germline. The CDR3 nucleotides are TGCAGCGTTGGGGTTAGCCAGGCCGGGGAGCTGTTTTTT. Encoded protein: CSVGVSQAGELFF.